What follows is one T cell receptor beta chain and its context. Its cognate antigen is unknown. This sample is drawn from a study of cytomegalovirus exposure and HLA in healthy donors. General study findings and limits: There were a few CMV-associated chains whose specificity for CMV antigens was confirmed in vitro.

The table came from immunoSEQ multiplex PCR; TCRdb's copy has only in-frame clones and leaves some out. The profile shows 90,000 or so clones, about 96% of them singletons. V lost 2 bases and J 0 bases, leaving 11 bases between the germline ends. Germline V lookup: CDR1 MNHEY, CDR2 SVGAGI. The CDR3 extends over 16 amino acids. The TCR comes from a man between 18 and 35 years old in good health and CMV-seronegative. Sequencing was performed on PBMCs. This chain links TRBV6-5 with TRBJ2-1; no clear D gene. The CDR3 nucleotides read TGTGCCAGCAGTTACGGGCTTCTCAACTCCTACAATGAGCAGTTCTTC. Its translation: CASSYGLLNSYNEQFF.